Below, one TCR beta chain is given with its context. This entry belongs to a study of T cells in localized non-small cell lung cancer. Germline assignment: CDR1 KGHSH and CDR2 LQKENI. The CDR3 extends over 17 amino acids. V was clipped by 4 bases and J by 2 bases; unmatched bases: 11. Sequencing was performed with immunoSEQ multiplex PCR; in TCRdb, only in-frame clones are kept and a portion is missing. The data hold tens of thousands of clones, with approximately 82% observed a single time. The material sequenced was peripheral blood, taken before any cancer treatment. The V call is TRBV18, the J call TRBJ2-5, with 9 bases aligning to TRBD1. The source of this sequence is a female donor at least 60 years old with stage II squamous cell lung carcinoma. The CDR3 nucleotides are TGTGCCAGCTCACGGGGATACAGACAGGGGGAACAAGAGACCCAGTACTTC. Translating gives CASSRGYRQGEQETQYF. Full variable domain (missing parts from reference TRBV18 and TRBJ2-5): NAGVMQNPRHLVRRRGQEARLRCSPMKGHSHVYWYRQLPEEGLKFMVYLQKENIIDESGMPKERFSAEFPKEGPSILRIQQVVRGDSAAYFCASSRGYRQGEQETQYFGPGTRLLVL.